The present entry profiles one T cell receptor (beta chain) with its context. This record comes from a study of PD-L1 blockade in urothelial cancer. Repertoires were generated with immunoSEQ multiplex PCR, while TCRdb's copy carries only in-frame clones and drops some. The sample includes approximately 86,000 clones, about 82% seen only once; the top ten take less than 8.5%. Specified time point: pretreatment peripheral blood. The CDR3 has 14 amino acids. Germline V gene data show CDR1 as MDHEN and CDR2 as SYDVKM. V lost 7 bases and J 7 bases, leaving 17 bases between the germline ends. The clonotype comes from a man between 35 and 55 years old with urothelial cancer. Source: PBMCs, taken around atezolizumab (anti-PD-L1) treatment. V and J are TRBV28 and TRBJ2-4; maybe TRBD2 (5 bases). The CDR3: CASKFPGRANIQYF. CDR3 DNA sequence: TGTGCCAGCAAGTTCCCCGGGCGGGCCAACATTCAGTACTTC.